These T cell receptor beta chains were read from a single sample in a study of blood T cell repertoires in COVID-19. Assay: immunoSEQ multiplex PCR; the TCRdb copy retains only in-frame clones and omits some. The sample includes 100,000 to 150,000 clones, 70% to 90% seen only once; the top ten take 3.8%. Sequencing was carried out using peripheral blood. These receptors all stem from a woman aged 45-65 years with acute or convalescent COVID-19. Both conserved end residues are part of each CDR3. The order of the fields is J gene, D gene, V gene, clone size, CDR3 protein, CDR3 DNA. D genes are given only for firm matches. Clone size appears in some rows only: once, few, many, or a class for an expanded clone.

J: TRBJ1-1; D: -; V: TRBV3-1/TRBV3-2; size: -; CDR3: CASSQGAFLTEAFF; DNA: TGTGCCAGCAGCCAAGGGGCCTTCCTCACTGAAGCTTTCTTT
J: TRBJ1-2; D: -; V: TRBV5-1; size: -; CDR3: CASSTEGEGFLGGYTF; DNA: TGCGCCAGCAGCACCGAGGGAGAGGGTTTTCTGGGCGGCTACACCTTC
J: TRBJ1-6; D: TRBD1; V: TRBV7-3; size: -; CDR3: CASSSLDRGSNSPLHF; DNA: TGTGCCAGCAGCTCCCTGGACAGGGGAAGTAATTCACCCCTCCACTTT
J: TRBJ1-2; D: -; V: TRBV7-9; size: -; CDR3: CASSLRRDYGYTF; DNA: TGTGCCAGCAGCTTAAGACGGGACTATGGCTACACCTTC
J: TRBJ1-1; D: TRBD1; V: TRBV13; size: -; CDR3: CASVSDRGTEAFF; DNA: TGTGCCAGCGTATCCGACAGGGGAACTGAAGCTTTCTTT
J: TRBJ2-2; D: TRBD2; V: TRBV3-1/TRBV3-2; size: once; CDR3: CASSQLTSYTGELFF; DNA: TGTGCCAGCAGCCAACTGACTAGCTACACCGGGGAGCTGTTTTTT
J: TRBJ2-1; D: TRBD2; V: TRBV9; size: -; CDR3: CASSVSGTSLYNEQFF; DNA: TGTGCCAGCAGCGTGTCCGGGACTAGTCTCTACAATGAGCAGTTCTTC
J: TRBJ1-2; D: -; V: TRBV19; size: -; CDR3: CASSIKAEYGYTF; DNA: TGTGCCAGTAGTATTAAAGCGGAATATGGCTACACCTTC
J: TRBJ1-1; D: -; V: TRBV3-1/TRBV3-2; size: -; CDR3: CASSTRGRTEAFF; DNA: TGTGCCAGCAGCACCAGGGGCAGAACTGAAGCTTTCTTT
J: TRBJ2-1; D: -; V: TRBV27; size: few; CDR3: CATRDGGGSYEQFF; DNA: TGTGCCACCAGAGATGGGGGGGGCAGCTATGAGCAGTTCTTC
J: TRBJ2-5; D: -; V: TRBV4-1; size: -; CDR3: CASSQESARDQTQYF; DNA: TGCGCCAGCAGCCAAGAAAGCGCCCGAGATCAGACCCAGTACTTC
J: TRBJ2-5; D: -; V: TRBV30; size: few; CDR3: CAWSVLGMDSQYF; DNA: TGTGCCTGGAGTGTATTGGGAATGGACTCCCAGTACTTC
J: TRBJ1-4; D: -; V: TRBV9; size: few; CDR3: CASSSRGTNEKLFF; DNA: TGTGCCAGCAGCAGCCGAGGGACTAATGAAAAACTGTTTTTT
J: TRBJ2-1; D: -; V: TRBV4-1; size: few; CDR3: CASSHRTESNEQFF; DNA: TGCGCCAGCAGCCACAGGACAGAGAGTAATGAGCAGTTCTTC
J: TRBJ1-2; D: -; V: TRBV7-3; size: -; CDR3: CASSSRTAYYGYTF; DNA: TGTGCCAGCAGCTCGCGGACAGCCTACTATGGCTACACCTTC
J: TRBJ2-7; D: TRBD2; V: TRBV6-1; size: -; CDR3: CASSEGASGRAGQYF; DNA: TGTGCCAGCAGTGAAGGCGCTAGCGGGAGGGCAGGGCAGTACTTC
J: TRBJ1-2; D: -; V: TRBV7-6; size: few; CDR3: CASSQQQGPGGGYTF; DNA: TGTGCCAGCAGCCAACAGCAGGGGCCGGGAGGTGGCTACACCTTC
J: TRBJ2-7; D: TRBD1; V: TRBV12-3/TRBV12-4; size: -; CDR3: CASSRQGYEQYF; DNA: TGTGCCAGCAGTCGACAGGGTTACGAGCAGTACTTC
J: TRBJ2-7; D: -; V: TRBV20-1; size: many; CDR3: CSARGDTEQYF; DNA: TGCAGTGCTAGAGGTGACACCGAGCAGTACTTC
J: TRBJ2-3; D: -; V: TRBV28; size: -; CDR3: CASSLKGDTQYF; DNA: TGTGCCAGCAGTTTAAAGGGGGATACGCAGTATTTT
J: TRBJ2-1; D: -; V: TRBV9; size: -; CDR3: CASSVDWLEPYNEQFF; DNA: TGTGCCAGCAGCGTAGATTGGCTCGAACCCTACAATGAGCAGTTCTTC
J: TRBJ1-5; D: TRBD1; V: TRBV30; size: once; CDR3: CAWSGQGNQPQHF; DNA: TGTGCCTGGAGTGGACAGGGGAACCAGCCCCAGCATTTT
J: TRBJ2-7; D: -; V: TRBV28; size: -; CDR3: CASSPGVSYEQYF; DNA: TGTGCCAGCAGTCCAGGTGTATCCTACGAGCAGTACTTC
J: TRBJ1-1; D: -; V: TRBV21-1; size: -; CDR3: CASSKSLGEGAEAFF; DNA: TGTGCCAGCAGCAAAAGCTTAGGGGAAGGGGCTGAAGCTTTCTTT
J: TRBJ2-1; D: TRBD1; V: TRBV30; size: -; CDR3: CALGTDYNEQFF; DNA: TGTGCCCTTGGGACAGATTACAATGAGCAGTTCTTC
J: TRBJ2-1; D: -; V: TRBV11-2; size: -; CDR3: CASSQNSNEQFF; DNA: TGTGCCAGCAGCCAGAACAGCAATGAGCAGTTCTTC
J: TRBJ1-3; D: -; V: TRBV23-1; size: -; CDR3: CASSRVPGVSGNTIYF; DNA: TGCGCCAGCAGTCGTGTTCCGGGAGTCTCTGGAAACACCATATATTTT
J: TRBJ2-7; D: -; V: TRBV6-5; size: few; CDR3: CASSTGIYEQYF; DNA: TGTGCCAGCAGTACAGGGATCTACGAGCAGTACTTC
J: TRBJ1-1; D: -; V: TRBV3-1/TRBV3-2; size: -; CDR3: CASSQGGSGAEAFF; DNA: TGTGCCAGCAGCCAAGGGGGGTCGGGGGCTGAAGCTTTCTTT